This T cell receptor (beta chain) was retrieved from a study of T cells after yellow fever vaccination. CDR1 and CDR2 from the germline V gene are MNHNY and SVGAGI (reference sequence). Trimming shortened V by 1 base and J by 4 bases, and 13 bases separated the two germline ends. The CDR3 runs to 15 residues. From the 5' RACE reads, TCRdb called clonotypes with MiXCR, one entry per CDR3 protein. Here the sample spans roughly 350,000 distinct CDR3 sequences, about 4% being singletons. The source of this sequence is a man between 18 and 35 years old who received the YFV17D yellow fever vaccine. The sequenced sample was PBMCs, obtained 5 days after the yellow fever booster vaccination. This chain connects TRBV6-6 to TRBJ1-1; no reliable D call. CDR3 region: CASSYLKGVITEAFF. CDR3 sequence (DNA): TGTGCCAGCAGTTACTTGAAGGGAGTGATCACTGAAGCTTTCTTT.